Below are 28 T cell receptor beta chains sequenced from a single sample in a study of T cells in Graves' hyperthyroidism and ophthalmopathy. RNA transcripts gave rise to amplified TCR beta CDR3 regions. HTBI primers were employed in a first-round RT-PCR of the TCR CDR3. TCRdb re-called the multiplex PCR reads through MiXCR, storing one row per CDR3 protein. The sample lists 350,000 to 450,000 distinct CDR3 sequences, approximately 15% occurring once. What was sequenced was blood. These receptors were obtained from a woman aged 60-70 years with Graves' hyperthyroidism.

The chain is built from TRBV6-1 and TRBJ1-1, with D perhaps TRBD1 (5 bases). Germline values: CDR1 MNHNS, CDR2 SASEGT. CDR3 length: 14 residues. The V end lost 4 bases, the J end lost 0 bases, and 9 bases lay between the germline ends. This CDR3 is CASSVRDMNTEAFF. DNA for the CDR3: TGTGCCAGCAGTGTCAGGGATATGAACACTGAAGCTTTCTTT.

This clonotype has a count of ten or more. The chain couples TRBV5-1 to TRBJ1-6; a possible D gene is TRBD1 (5 bases). Germline values: CDR1 SGHRS, CDR2 YFSETQ. V was clipped by 0 bases and J by 3 bases, with 10 bases between them. The CDR3 contains 16 residues. DNA of the CDR3: TGCGCCAGCAGCTTGGTTCCAGGGCGCTATAATTCACCCCTCCACTTT. Residues: CASSLVPGRYNSPLHF.

This clonotype was counted at least ten times. The chain joins TRBV12-3 or TRBV12-4 to TRBJ2-3; 10 bases align to TRBD2. V trimming: 1 base; J trimming: 0 bases; junction bases outside the gene matches: 13. This CDR3 has 20 residues. The CDR3 is CASSLGLAGEKETSTDTQYF. The DNA for the CDR3 is TGTGCCAGCAGTTTAGGGCTAGCGGGAGAGAAGGAGACTAGCACAGATACGCAGTATTTT.

V and J are TRBV7-2 and TRBJ1-1; D not certain. With 5 bases removed from V and 6 bases from J, the gap between germline ends came to 16 bases. The CDR3 is 14 residues long. The germline V gene has CDR1 SGHTA and CDR2 FQGNSA. The chain's CDR3 is CASSVEQRIAEAFF. CDR3 nucleotides: TGTGCCAGCAGCGTAGAACAGCGTATCGCTGAAGCTTTCTTT.

This clonotype was picked up a small number of times. The rearrangement joins TRBV6-1 to TRBJ2-5; 7 positions match TRBD2. Losses at the gene ends were 3 bases for V and 1 base for J; bases not matched to a gene: 5. CDR1 is MNHNS, CDR2 SASEGT, per germline. The CDR3 consists of 15 residues. Here the CDR3 reads CASSDVGLIQETQYF. Here the CDR3 DNA reads TGTGCCAGCAGTGACGTGGGACTAATCCAAGAGACCCAGTACTTC.

Ten or more counts support this clonotype. J is TRBJ2-7 and V is TRBV20-1, with D perhaps matching TRBD2 (6 bases). There are 13 residues in the CDR3. V lost 3 bases, J lost 4 bases, and 13 bases lay in between. The germline gives CDR1 DFQATT, CDR2 SNEGSKA (reference sequence). The CDR3 protein is CSASWREPYEQYF. In nucleotides, the CDR3 is TGCAGTGCTAGTTGGAGGGAACCATACGAGCAGTACTTC.

This rearrangement joins TRBV19 to TRBJ1-1; D might be TRBD1 (5 bases). V was cut by 7 bases and J by 0 bases, with 12 bases left in between. Per the germline V gene, CDR1 is LNHDA and CDR2 is SQIVND (reference sequence). This CDR3 has 14 amino acids. The CDR3 DNA follows: TGTGCCAGTACTGACAGATACATGAACACTGAAGCTTTCTTT. Amino acid sequence: CASTDRYMNTEAFF.

The chain couples TRBV6-2 or TRBV6-3 to TRBJ1-4, with a tentative D call TRBD1 (5 bases). Trimming shortened V by 4 bases and J by 4 bases, and 13 bases separated the two germline ends. This CDR3 has 15 residues. Germline CDR1 is MNHEY and CDR2 is SVGEGT. The CDR3 coding sequence is TGTGCCAGCAGTTCCACCGGGACGGATAATGAAAAACTGTTTTTT. Protein: CASSSTGTDNEKLFF.

This clonotype was observed a handful of times. The chain has TRBV7-9 and TRBJ1-5; D is unresolved. Germline V gene data show CDR1 as SEHNR and CDR2 as FQNEAQ (reference sequence). This CDR3 is built from 15 residues. With 5 bases removed from V and 6 bases from J, the gap between germline ends came to 17 bases. The DNA for the CDR3 is TGTGCCAGCAGCCCGCCCAGTGAGAAAGGTCAGCCCCAGCATTTT. As protein: CASSPPSEKGQPQHF. The full variable domain, with the rest looked up from reference TRBV7-9 and TRBJ1-5, is DTGVSQNPRHKITKRGQNVTFRCDPISEHNRLYWYRQTLGQGPEFLTYFQNEAQLEKSRLLSDRFSAERPKGSFSTLEIQRTEQGDSAMYLCASSPPSEKGQPQHFGDGTRLSIL.

There are many counts of this clonotype. The chain combines TRBV11-2 with TRBJ2-7, with D uncertain. The germline V gene encodes CDR1 SGHAT and CDR2 FQNNGV. The V gene lost 2 bases and the J gene lost 0 bases, with 11 bases spanning the gap. The CDR3 is 15 residues long. The CDR3 DNA follows: TGTGCCAGCAGCTTAAGGCCGACGAGCTCCTACGAGCAGTACTTC. Its translation: CASSLRPTSSYEQYF.

This clonotype was seen at least ten times. This chain connects TRBV20-1 to TRBJ1-1; 11 bases line up with TRBD1. Germline V gives CDR1 DFQATT, CDR2 SNEGSKA (reference sequence). The CDR3 is 17 residues long. With 0 bases clipped from V and 4 bases from J, the junction kept 10 bases outside the gene matches. The CDR3 nucleotides are TGCAGTGCTAGAGACAGACTTACCGGGACAGGGGGCACTGAAGCTTTCTTT. Encoded protein: CSARDRLTGTGGTEAFF.

In its sample, this clonotype was seen a few times. J is TRBJ1-4 and V is TRBV12-3 or TRBV12-4; D not certain. The V gene lost 1 base and the J gene lost 7 bases, with 13 bases spanning the gap. This CDR3 has 15 residues. The CDR3 sequence is CASSLGAQRGEKLFF. The CDR3 DNA reads TGTGCCAGCAGTTTAGGGGCACAACGGGGTGAAAAACTGTTTTTT.

This clonotype was detected many times. The chain combines TRBV30 with TRBJ2-1; perhaps TRBD1 as D (6 bases). This CDR3 comprises 13 residues. CDR1 and CDR2 from the germline V gene are GTSNPN and SVGIG (reference sequence). In DNA form, the CDR3 reads TGTGCTCAGGACAGAAGCTCCTACAATGAGCAGTTCTTC. Its protein is CAQDRSSYNEQFF.

This clonotype was found a few times. CDR3 residues: CASSPYWTSTEAFF. CDR3 in DNA: TGTGCCAGCTCACCTTACTGGACAAGCACTGAAGCTTTCTTT. This sequence joins TRBV18 and TRBJ1-1; tentatively, D is TRBD1 (5 bases). The CDR3 loop spans 14 amino acids. Trimming took off 3 bases at V and 4 bases at J, with 12 bases between the two ends. CDR1 and CDR2 (germline): KGHSH, LQKENI.

A note on this clonotype: This may come from a read error, since a much larger clone is one base off. The rearrangement uses TRBV3-1 and TRBJ2-7; D is undetermined. There are 17 residues in the CDR3. V lost 0 bases, J lost 2 bases, and 17 bases lay in between. CDR1 is LGHDT and CDR2 is YNNKEL in the germline V gene (reference sequence). The CDR3 DNA reads TGTGCCAGCAGCCAAGATCTGCCGAGAACCCCTACCTACGAGCAGTACTTC. Its translation: CASSQDLPRTPTYEQYF.

The chain recombines TRBV11-2 with TRBJ1-3; 7 bases align to TRBD1. Germline lookup yields CDR1 SGHAT and CDR2 FQNNGV. The CDR3 runs 15 residues. V lost 5 bases and J lost 0; bases outside the gene matches: 4. The CDR3 protein is CASSRDRVSGNTIYF. The CDR3 DNA reads TGTGCCAGCAGCCGGGACAGAGTCTCTGGAAACACCATATATTTT.

Written as DNA, the CDR3 is TGCAGTGCTAGAGATCCTAGGGGACTCACTGAAGCTTTCTTT. Translated: CSARDPRGLTEAFF. This rearrangement joins TRBV20-1 to TRBJ1-1; TRBD1 might be the D (5 bases). Germline values: CDR1 DFQATT, CDR2 SNEGSKA (reference sequence). V dropped 0 bases and J dropped 4 bases, with 12 bases sitting between them. The CDR3 totals 14 residues.

This clonotype was seen ten or more times. The J gene is TRBJ2-1, the V gene TRBV10-3; 7 bases fit TRBD2. This CDR3 has 14 residues. Trimming took 8 bases from V and 2 from J; bases not matched to a gene: 6. Germline values: CDR1 ENHRY, CDR2 SYGVKD. The CDR3 coding sequence is TGTGCCATCCGTCGGGAGGTAACCTACAATGAGCAGTTCTTC. This encodes CAIRREVTYNEQFF.

The gene calls are TRBV11-2 and TRBJ1-1; D gene unclear. The V end was cut by 1 base, the J end by 0 bases, with 12 bases between. CDR3 length equals 16 residues. Germline V gene sequence: CDR1 SGHAT, CDR2 FQNNGV. The CDR3 spells CASSLAGGSMNTEAFF. The CDR3 DNA reads as TGTGCCAGCAGCTTAGCAGGAGGGTCAATGAACACTGAAGCTTTCTTT.

Notes on this clonotype: A much larger clone sits a single nucleotide away, making a read error possible. This chain links TRBV5-8 with TRBJ2-1; TRBD2 matches 12 bases. The CDR3 is made up of 16 amino acids. Germline CDR1 and CDR2: SGHTS and YDEGEE. The V gene end was trimmed by 8 bases and the J gene end by 1 base; junction bases not matched to a gene: 7. CDR3 loop: CASGIGLAGSYNEQFF. The CDR3 DNA is TGTGCCAGTGGAATAGGACTAGCGGGATCCTACAATGAGCAGTTCTTC.

This clonotype was counted only a few times. CDR3 nucleotide sequence: TGTGCCAGTAGCCCTAGGGTTAGCGGGAGTAATAATGAGCAGTACTTC. This codes for CASSPRVSGSNNEQYF. V is TRBV19 and J is TRBJ2-7, with 9 bases lining up with TRBD2. Per germline, CDR1 LNHDA and CDR2 SQIVND (reference sequence). The V segment lost 6 bases and the J segment 7 bases; nucleotides outside the gene matches: 16. CDR3 length equals 16 residues.

This clonotype has only one observation. The rearrangement uses TRBV9 and TRBJ2-3; 9 bases align to TRBD1. Trimming removed 4 bases from V and 4 bases from J; junction bases left unmatched: 10. CDR3 length: 16 amino acids. Germline CDR1 and CDR2: SGDLS and YYNGEE. Written as DNA, the CDR3 is TGTGCCAGCAGCCCGCGGTGGACAGGGGAGTCAGATACGCAGTATTTT. It translates to CASSPRWTGESDTQYF.

This clonotype has a count of ten or more. The chain links TRBV12-3 or TRBV12-4 to TRBJ1-3; 7 bases match TRBD1. J was trimmed by 3 bases and V by 5 bases; bases with no gene match: 4. The CDR3 extends over 14 amino acids. CDR3 in DNA: TGTGCCAGCAGTCGGAGGGGGCTTGGAAACACCATATATTTT. Translated: CASSRRGLGNTIYF.

This clonotype was recorded at least ten times. The chain couples TRBV28 to TRBJ2-3, with TRBD2 matching over 10 bases. There are 16 residues in the CDR3. With V trimmed by 2 bases and J by 1 base, 3 bases remained unmatched. The germline CDR1 and CDR2 sequences are MDHEN and SYDVKM. The CDR3 region is CASSLVGTSGTDTQYF. The CDR3 DNA reads as TGTGCCAGCAGTTTAGTCGGGACTAGCGGCACAGATACGCAGTATTTT.

The rearrangement uses TRBV7-2 and TRBJ2-7; 7 bases line up with TRBD2. The CDR3 totals 18 residues. Germline CDR1 SGHTA, CDR2 FQGNSA. The ends lost 1 base at V and 2 bases at J; junction bases unmatched: 14. The CDR3 sequence is CASSLGAEVAGVAYEQYF. The CDR3, as DNA: TGTGCCAGCAGCTTAGGCGCAGAGGTAGCGGGCGTAGCCTACGAGCAGTACTTC.

This clonotype has a count of ten or more. Here the CDR3 DNA reads TGTGCCAGCTCACCACCGGGCGACAATGAGCAGTTCTTC. Translation: CASSPPGDNEQFF. The chain recombines TRBV18 with TRBJ2-1, with D unclear. Trimming shortened V by 0 bases and J by 5 bases, and 5 bases separated the two germline ends. The CDR3 contains 13 residues. CDR1 and CDR2 from the germline V gene are KGHSH and LQKENI.

This clonotype was counted many times. The genes are TRBV20-1 and TRBJ2-1; possibly TRBD2 for D (6 bases). The CDR3 extends over 16 amino acids. V was clipped by 6 bases and J by 2 bases, with 20 bases between them. Germline V CDR1 and CDR2: DFQATT, SNEGSKA (reference sequence). The chain's CDR3 is CSAAAAASGAYNEQFF. The DNA for the CDR3 is TGCAGTGCAGCGGCAGCAGCATCGGGGGCCTACAATGAGCAGTTCTTC.

The J gene is TRBJ1-5, the V gene TRBV27; 8 positions agree with TRBD1. V shed 4 bases, J shed 1 base, and the junction held 6 bases outside the gene matches. CDR3 size: 16 residues. Looked up from germline, CDR1 is MNHEY and CDR2 is SMNVEV (reference sequence). CDR3 loop: CASSSWTGISNQPQHF. For the CDR3, the DNA is TGTGCCAGCAGTTCCTGGACAGGGATAAGCAATCAGCCCCAGCATTTT.